These 12 T cell receptor beta chains came from one sample sequenced in a study of response to subunit inactivated influenza vaccine. TCRdb re-called the RT-PCR reads through MiXCR, storing one row per CDR3 protein. The sample has some 300,000 distinct CDR3 sequences; about 20% are singletons. The sample in question was PBMCs from blood, obtained less than 22 months after vaccination. These receptors originate from a man aged 50-75 years who received an inactivated influenza vaccine.

The chain combines TRBV15 with TRBJ2-3; D unclear. Germline-derived CDR1 and CDR2 are LNHNV and YYDKDF (reference sequence). V was cut by 1 base and J by 8 bases, with 16 bases left in between. The CDR3 is 15 residues long. CDR3 nucleotides: TGTGCCACCAGCAGAGCAGGACCGCTAACTATTACGCAGTATTTT. Encoded protein: CATSRAGPLTITQYF. Filled out from reference TRBV15 and TRBJ2-3, the complete variable domain reads DAMVIQNPRYQVTQFGKPVTLSCSQTLNHNVMYWYQQKSSQAPKLLFHYYDKDFNNEADTPDNFQSRRPNTSFCFLDIRSPGLGDTAMYLCATSRAGPLTITQYFGPGTRLTVL.

This clonotype occurred a few times. CDR3 in DNA: TGCAGTGCTAGAGATTTTTTTTACAATGAGCAGTTCTTC. Its protein is CSARDFFYNEQFF. The V gene is TRBV20-1, the J gene TRBJ2-1; D gene ambiguous. CDR1 DFQATT and CDR2 SNEGSKA come from the germline V gene (reference sequence). Trimming took 0 bases from V and 4 from J, leaving 7 bases between them. The CDR3 covers 13 residues.

This chain connects TRBV5-1 to TRBJ2-1; 10 positions agree with TRBD1. V lost 5 bases, J lost 7 bases, and 3 bases stayed unmatched. CDR3 length: 13 residues. Germline-derived CDR1 and CDR2 are SGHRS and YFSETQ. This chain's CDR3 is CASRWTGGNEQFF. The CDR3, as DNA: TGCGCCAGCAGGTGGACAGGGGGGAATGAGCAGTTCTTC.

The genes are TRBV30 and TRBJ1-5; D is perhaps TRBD1 (5 bases). From germline, CDR1 is GTSNPN and CDR2 SVGIG (reference sequence). V was trimmed by 5 bases and J by 4 bases, leaving 15 bases between them. The CDR3 contains 14 residues. The CDR3 DNA is TGTGCCTGGGGGCAGGGTCTATGGAATCAGCCCCAGCATTTT. This codes for CAWGQGLWNQPQHF.

In this sample, this clonotype turned up many times. The chain links TRBV20-1 to TRBJ1-2; D is perhaps TRBD1 (6 bases). The length of the CDR3 is 13 residues. The V and J ends lost 6 bases and 2 bases respectively, with 13 bases between them. Germline CDR1 DFQATT, CDR2 SNEGSKA (reference sequence). DNA for the CDR3: TGCAGTGCCACGGGGGGGGGCAACTATGGCTACACCTTC. As protein: CSATGGGNYGYTF.

The V call is TRBV20-1, the J call TRBJ2-7, with 9 bases lining up with TRBD2. Germline V lookup: CDR1 DFQATT, CDR2 SNEGSKA (reference sequence). The ends lost 3 bases at V and 3 bases at J; junction bases unmatched: 3. This CDR3 spans 13 amino acids. CDR3 nucleotide sequence: TGCAGTGCTAGTCTAGCGGGAAGCTACGAGCAGTACTTC. Encoded protein: CSASLAGSYEQYF.

The V gene is TRBV5-1, the J gene TRBJ2-2; TRBD1 is a possible D gene (5 bases). Germline V gene sequence: CDR1 SGHRS, CDR2 YFSETQ. The V and J ends lost 0 bases and 2 bases respectively, with 8 bases between them. The CDR3 has 15 amino acids. Written as DNA, the CDR3 is TGCGCCAGCAGCTTGGTCCAGGGAAACACCGGGGAGCTGTTTTTT. This codes for CASSLVQGNTGELFF.

The chain combines TRBV19 with TRBJ2-1, with D possibly being TRBD1 (5 bases). Germline-derived CDR1 and CDR2 are LNHDA and SQIVND (reference sequence). This CDR3 is built from 14 residues. V lost 3 bases and J lost 0, with 6 bases in between. The CDR3 reads CASSIQGSYNEQFF. The CDR3 nucleotides are TGTGCCAGTAGTATTCAGGGCTCCTACAATGAGCAGTTCTTC.

This clonotype showed up just a few times. V gene TRBV2 combines with J gene TRBJ2-1, with D maybe TRBD1 (6 bases). Trimming removed 6 bases from V and 8 bases from J, with 11 bases in between. This CDR3 is built from 12 residues. Germline values: CDR1 SNHLY, CDR2 FYNNEI. The CDR3 spells CASRNRVDEQFF. Written as DNA, the CDR3 is TGTGCCAGCAGGAACAGGGTCGATGAGCAGTTCTTC.

A few counts support this clonotype. The chain recombines TRBV4-1 with TRBJ1-6; D gene uncertain. This CDR3 is built from 13 residues. Germline loops: CDR1 MGHRA, CDR2 YSYEKL. The V end was cut by 4 bases, the J end by 7 bases, with 8 bases between. The CDR3: CASSPQPNSPLHF. The DNA for the CDR3 is TGCGCCAGCAGCCCCCAGCCAAATTCACCCCTCCACTTT.

In this sample, this clonotype turned up many times. J is TRBJ1-1 and V is TRBV3-1; 9 bases map to TRBD1. J was trimmed by 0 bases and V by 4 bases; bases with no gene match: 3. CDR3 length equals 15 residues. CDR1 and CDR2 (germline): LGHDT, YNNKEL (reference sequence). The CDR3 DNA follows: TGTGCCAGCAGCCCGACAGGGGGAATGAACACTGAAGCTTTCTTT. This translates into CASSPTGGMNTEAFF.

This clonotype was observed many times. The chain employs TRBV6-5 and TRBJ1-2, with TRBD1 identical over 7 bases. The CDR3 is 15 amino acids. After removal of 0 bases from V and 8 bases from J, the junction contained 9 bases not matched to a gene. The germline V gene has CDR1 MNHEY and CDR2 SVGAGI. DNA for the CDR3: TGTGCCAGCAGTTACTCGTATCAGGGGGAGGGAGGCTACACCTTC. It specifies CASSYSYQGEGGYTF.